This note documents a single T cell receptor beta chain sequence. Its antigen remains unknown. As processed by the authors: Productive clonotypes were detectable down to 2.59 x 10-5 frequency. Clones were read by immunoSEQ multiplex PCR, and TCRdb kept only the in-frame ones, dropping some. The DNA gave D and trimming, while V, J and clone size come from that table. The repertoire holds about 27,000 clones, with 74% as singletons. This record belongs to a study of STAT5B mutations in CD4+ large granular lymphocyte leukemia. General observations from the study: TRBV06-family usage was enriched in top patient clones (8/27) versus controls (2/35). No patients shared main leukemic clonotypes, though roughly 25% appeared at low frequency elsewhere.

The CDR3 has 17 amino acids. Germline loops: CDR1 SGHRS, CDR2 YFSETQ. V was cut by 0 bases and J by 0 bases, with 10 bases left in between. Source material: CD4+ T cells from blood buffy coats. This receptor was taken from a human donor in good health. The chain links TRBV5-1 to TRBJ1-6; D remains unclear. This CDR3 reads CASSLDPRSSYNSPLHF. CDR3 DNA sequence: TGCGCCAGCAGCTTGGATCCCAGAAGCTCCTATAATTCACCCCTCCACTTT.